This T cell receptor beta chain derives from a study of T cell responses to AZD1222 COVID-19 vaccine. Some clones are missing from TCRdb's copy, which holds only in-frame ones; the method was immunoSEQ multiplex PCR. This table holds about 56,000 clones, 60% to 80% found once. This clone was picked up a small number of times. Its specificity is not known. Trimming cost V 6 bases and J 3 bases, with 10 bases left between them. From germline, CDR1 is LNHDA and CDR2 SQIVND (reference sequence). The CDR3 is made up of 13 amino acids. Points from the study as a whole: Dominant at 160-218 and 743-854, vaccine-associated CD4 TCRs also spanned spike. Repertoires were collected only later (after the peak T cell response had occurred). The donor cohort was predominantly white British with a female majority, and clonal diversity may have been underestimated.

The receptor was isolated from an adult who received the AZD1222 COVID-19 vaccine. Sample: peripheral blood, taken 28 days after the second AZD1222 dose. This chain links TRBV19 with TRBJ2-3; TRBD2 is a possible D gene (5 bases). CDR3 in DNA: TGTGCCAGTAGGGGTACGGGGACAGATACGCAGTATTTT. It codes for CASRGTGTDTQYF.